Presented here are 8 T cell receptor beta chains from one specimen sequenced in a study of PD-1 blockade in classical Hodgkin lymphoma. Repertoires were generated with immunoSEQ multiplex PCR, while TCRdb's copy carries only in-frame clones and drops some. This sample has 120,000 to 150,000 clones; about 81% occur once, and the top ten carry 7.5% to 10%. With no exception, relapse followed autologous stem cell transplantation in all patients, and brentuximab vedotin exposure varied. Specimen: peripheral blood mononuclear cells (PBMCs), collected before the second cycle of nivolumab. All receptors come from a human donor with classical Hodgkin lymphoma.

The V and J genes are TRBV7-2 and TRBJ2-7, with D unresolved. The germline V and J ends were trimmed by 3 bases and 2 bases, with 8 bases remaining between them. This CDR3 region has 13 residues. CDR1 and CDR2 from the germline V gene are SGHTA and FQGNSA. Here the CDR3 reads CASSFIAPYEQYF. The DNA for the CDR3 is TGTGCCAGCAGCTTTATCGCGCCCTACGAGCAGTACTTC.

CDR3 DNA: TGTGCCAGTAGTGCGCGGCTAGCGGGAGGATACAATGAGCAGTTCTTC. As protein: CASSARLAGGYNEQFF. The chain is built from TRBV19 and TRBJ2-1; 11 nucleotides agree with TRBD2. With 5 bases clipped from V and 4 bases from J, the junction kept 7 bases outside the gene matches. CDR3 size: 16 residues. Germline V CDR1 and CDR2: LNHDA, SQIVND (reference sequence).

This clone was seen once. This rearrangement joins TRBV14 to TRBJ2-3, with 11 positions matching TRBD2. This CDR3 comprises 15 residues. V shed 2 bases, J shed 5 bases, and the junction held 3 bases outside the gene matches. Germline CDR1 SGHDN, CDR2 FVKESK. The CDR3 reads CASSQLAGGVDTQYF. The CDR3 region has the DNA TGTGCCAGCAGCCAACTAGCGGGAGGAGTAGATACGCAGTATTTT.

The chain has TRBV5-6 and TRBJ2-5; D is undetermined. This CDR3 is built from 14 residues. The germline V gene encodes CDR1 SGHDT and CDR2 YYEEEE. Between the trimmed V and J ends, which lost 4 bases and 7 bases, there was a span of 17 bases. CDR3 sequence: CASSITDPLVTQYF. DNA for the CDR3: TGTGCCAGCAGCATTACCGACCCCTTGGTGACCCAGTACTTC.

The chain combines TRBV7-8 with TRBJ2-7; D is perhaps TRBD1 (5 bases). Germline V gene sequence: CDR1 SGHVS, CDR2 FQNEAQ. Deletions cut 8 bases from V and 3 bases from J, with 14 bases between. The CDR3 sequence is 13 residues long. The CDR3 nucleotides read TGTGCCAGCTTCTCACCAGGGTTCTACGAGCAGTACTTC. It translates to CASFSPGFYEQYF.

V and J are TRBV11-2 and TRBJ2-5; D ambiguous. The DNA end lines up better with TRBJ2-7; the J call may be wrong. This CDR3 has 11 residues. In germline, CDR1 is SGHAT, CDR2 FQNNGV. CDR3: CASSFHYEQYF. CDR3 nucleotide sequence: TGTGCCAGCAGCTTCCACTACGAGCAGTACTTC.

This clone was detected many times. The genes are TRBV19 and TRBJ2-3; D might be TRBD1 (6 bases). There are 11 residues in the CDR3. The germline V gene encodes CDR1 LNHDA and CDR2 SQIVND (reference sequence). V gave up 8 bases and J gave up 8 bases, with 11 bases separating them. CDR3 nucleotides: TGTGCCAGTGTGGCAGGGGTTACGCAGTATTTT. Protein sequence: CASVAGVTQYF.

V gene TRBV5-1 combines with J gene TRBJ2-7; the D gene is possibly TRBD2 (6 bases). With 5 bases removed from V and 0 bases from J, the gap between germline ends came to 15 bases. CDR3 length: 15 amino acids. Germline V gene data show CDR1 as SGHRS and CDR2 as YFSETQ. CDR3 in DNA: TGCGCCAGCAGGGGCGGGACTTCTAGCTCCTACGAGCAGTACTTC. Its protein is CASRGGTSSSYEQYF.